Shown below are 15 T cell receptor beta chains from a single sample sequenced in a study of T cell changes during pregnancy in multiple sclerosis. TCRdb's copy holds only in-frame clones and misses some; the assay was immunoSEQ multiplex PCR. The sample yields tens of thousands of clones, approximately 90% seen once. Sample: CD4+ T cells from peripheral blood mononuclear cells, taken in the first trimester of pregnancy. These receptor sequences come from a female donor in good health, enrolled as a control in a pregnancy study.

V is TRBV29-1 and J is TRBJ1-3; TRBD1 aligns across 10 bases. Germline trimming cut 5 bases from V and 1 base from J; bases unmatched to any gene: 8. This CDR3 is built from 16 residues. Per the germline V gene, CDR1 is SQVTM and CDR2 is ANQGSEA. CDR3 residues: CSVRGQGSFSGNTIYF. CDR3 nucleotide sequence: TGCAGCGTTCGGGGACAGGGGTCGTTTTCTGGAAACACCATATATTTT.

CDR3 region: CASSFSVGRALNYGYTF. In nucleotides, the CDR3 is TGTGCCAGCAGTTTCTCCGTCGGCAGGGCCTTAAACTATGGCTACACCTTC. V and J are TRBV27 and TRBJ1-2; the D gene is possibly TRBD1 (5 bases). The V gene lost 3 bases and the J gene lost 2 bases, with 19 bases spanning the gap. This CDR3 is 17 amino acids long. CDR1 and CDR2 (germline): MNHEY, SMNVEV (reference sequence).

This rearrangement joins TRBV28 to TRBJ1-1, with 9 nucleotides matching TRBD1. V lost 10 bases, J lost 5 bases, and 8 bases stayed unmatched. The germline V gene has CDR1 MDHEN and CDR2 SYDVKM. The CDR3 runs 13 residues. CDR3 in amino acids: CATTQGAMTEAFF. Here the CDR3 DNA reads TGTGCCACAACACAGGGGGCGATGACTGAAGCTTTCTTT.

DNA for the CDR3: TGTGCCAGCAGCTCTGAGGCCCCGGAGCCCCAGCATTTT. Encoded protein: CASSSEAPEPQHF. This sequence joins TRBV5-8 and TRBJ1-5; D unclear. Per the germline V gene, CDR1 is SGHTS and CDR2 is YDEGEE. The ends were cut back, 3 bases at V and 8 bases at J, with 12 bases in the middle. There are 13 residues in the CDR3. Full variable domain (rest looked up from reference TRBV5-8 and TRBJ1-5): EAGVTQSPTHLIKTRGQQATLRCSPISGHTSVYWYQQALGLGLQFLLWYDEGEERNRGNFPPRFSGRQFPNYSSELNVNALELEDSALYLCASSSEAPEPQHFGDGTRLSIL.

The chain carries TRBV28 and TRBJ1-2, with a tentative D call TRBD1 (6 bases). Trimming removed 3 bases at V and 0 bases at J, with 11 bases between. Germline V lookup: CDR1 MDHEN, CDR2 SYDVKM. The CDR3 contains 15 residues. CDR3 protein: CASSFPTGANYGYTF. As DNA, the CDR3 is TGTGCCAGCAGTTTCCCGACAGGAGCTAACTATGGCTACACCTTC.

V usage is TRBV7-2 and J usage is TRBJ2-7; a weak D match, TRBD1 (6 bases). The CDR3 covers 15 residues. Germline CDR1 and CDR2: SGHTA and FQGNSA. V lost 2 bases and J lost 0, with 11 bases in between. The chain's CDR3 is CASSLRGSSSYEQYF. CDR3 coding DNA: TGTGCCAGCAGCTTAAGGGGGTCCTCCTCCTACGAGCAGTACTTC.

The V and J genes are TRBV7-6 and TRBJ2-7; 7 nucleotides align to TRBD1. This CDR3 comprises 13 residues. Germline loops: CDR1 SGHVS, CDR2 FNYEAQ. Trimming took 5 bases from V and 2 from J; bases not matched to a gene: 3. CDR3 sequence (DNA): TGTGCCAGCAGCCCGGGACAGACCTACGAGCAGTACTTC. It yields the protein CASSPGQTYEQYF.

This clone was found once. The chain has TRBV11-2 and TRBJ1-1; weak D call: TRBD1 (5 bases). CDR3 length: 16 amino acids. Trimming stripped 2 bases from V and 5 bases from J, with 18 bases between. Germline V gene sequence: CDR1 SGHAT, CDR2 FQNNGV. CDR3 residues: CASSLLLGQGGTEAFF. CDR3 coding DNA: TGTGCCAGCAGCTTACTTTTAGGGCAGGGAGGGACTGAAGCTTTCTTT.

The chain carries TRBV6-5 and TRBJ1-1; 9 bases agree with TRBD1. CDR3 size: 14 residues. The V segment lost 6 bases and the J segment 1 base; nucleotides outside the gene matches: 3. Germline CDR1 MNHEY, CDR2 SVGAGI. CDR3 amino acids: CASSRTGANTEAFF. The CDR3 DNA reads as TGTGCCAGCAGCCGGACAGGGGCGAACACTGAAGCTTTCTTT.

J is TRBJ2-3 and V is TRBV6-5; D call uncertain. The CDR3 totals 14 residues. Germline values: CDR1 MNHEY, CDR2 SVGAGI. The germline V and J ends were trimmed by 0 bases and 2 bases, with 6 bases remaining between them. The CDR3 protein is CASSYSATTDTQYF. The CDR3 DNA reads as TGTGCCAGCAGTTACTCTGCTACCACAGATACGCAGTATTTT.

V and J are TRBV5-1 and TRBJ2-1; TRBD2 agrees at 11 bases. The CDR3 extends over 16 amino acids. The junction had 3 bases not matched to a gene; V was cut back by 0 bases and J by 4 bases. Germline CDR1 is SGHRS and CDR2 is YFSETQ. CDR3 sequence: CASSLDVAGGYNEQFF. The CDR3 bases are TGCGCCAGCAGCTTGGACGTAGCGGGGGGGTACAATGAGCAGTTCTTC.

The V gene is TRBV5-1, the J gene TRBJ2-7, with a weak D call TRBD1 (5 bases). V lost 4 bases, J lost 2 bases, and 16 bases lay in between. The V gene's germline CDR1 is SGHRS and CDR2 YFSETQ. The CDR3 is made up of 15 amino acids. This CDR3 is CASSPDSTNTYEQYF. In DNA form, the CDR3 reads TGCGCCAGCAGCCCTGACAGCACCAATACCTACGAGCAGTACTTC.

The sample holds one count of this clone. The rearrangement uses TRBV7-2 and TRBJ2-1; no clear D. This CDR3 contains 13 residues. The V gene lost 2 bases and the J gene lost 6 bases, with 8 bases spanning the gap. CDR1 and CDR2 from the germline V gene are SGHTA and FQGNSA. CDR3 bases: TGTGCCAGCAGCTTACGAGGAAGCAATGAGCAGTTCTTC. This codes for CASSLRGSNEQFF.

The J gene is TRBJ1-4, the V gene TRBV27; 8 bases line up with TRBD1. Losses at the gene ends were 6 bases for V and 0 bases for J; bases not matched to a gene: 9. The CDR3 runs to 17 residues. Germline CDR1 and CDR2: MNHEY and SMNVEV (reference sequence). The CDR3 region has the DNA TGTGCCAGCAGATCGGACAGGGACCCCGCAACTAATGAAAAACTGTTTTTT. It yields the protein CASRSDRDPATNEKLFF.

The rearrangement links TRBV9 to TRBJ2-3; 12 bases map to TRBD2. Per germline, CDR1 SGDLS and CDR2 YYNGEE. The CDR3 contains 17 residues. Trimming cost V 0 bases and J 6 bases; bases outside gene matches: 8. For the CDR3, the DNA is TGTGCCAGCAGCGTAGGAACTAGCGGGAGGAGCGAGGATACGCAGTATTTT. It specifies CASSVGTSGRSEDTQYF.